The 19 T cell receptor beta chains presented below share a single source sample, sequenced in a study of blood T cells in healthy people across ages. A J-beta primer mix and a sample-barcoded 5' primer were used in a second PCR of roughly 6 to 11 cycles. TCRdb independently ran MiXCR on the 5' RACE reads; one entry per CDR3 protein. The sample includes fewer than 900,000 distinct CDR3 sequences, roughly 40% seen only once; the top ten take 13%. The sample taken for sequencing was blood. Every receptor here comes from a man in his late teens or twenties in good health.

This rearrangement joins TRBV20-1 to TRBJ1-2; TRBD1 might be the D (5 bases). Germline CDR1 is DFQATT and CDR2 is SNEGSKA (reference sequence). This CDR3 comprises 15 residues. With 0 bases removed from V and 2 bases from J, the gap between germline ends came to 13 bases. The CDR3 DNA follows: TGCAGTGCTAGAGATTGGACCCGGGACAACTATGGCTACACCTTC. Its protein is CSARDWTRDNYGYTF.

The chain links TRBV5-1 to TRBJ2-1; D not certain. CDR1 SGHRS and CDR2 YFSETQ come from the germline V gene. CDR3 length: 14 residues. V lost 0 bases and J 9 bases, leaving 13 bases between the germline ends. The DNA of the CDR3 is TGCGCCAGCAGCTTGGGCTCTGAGAGTGTTGAGCAGTTCTTC. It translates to CASSLGSESVEQFF.

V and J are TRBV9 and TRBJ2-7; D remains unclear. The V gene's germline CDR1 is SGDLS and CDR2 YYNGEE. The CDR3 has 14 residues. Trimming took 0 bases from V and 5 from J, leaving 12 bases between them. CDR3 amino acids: CASSVGGRPDEQYF. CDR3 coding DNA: TGTGCCAGCAGCGTAGGGGGTCGTCCCGACGAGCAGTACTTC.

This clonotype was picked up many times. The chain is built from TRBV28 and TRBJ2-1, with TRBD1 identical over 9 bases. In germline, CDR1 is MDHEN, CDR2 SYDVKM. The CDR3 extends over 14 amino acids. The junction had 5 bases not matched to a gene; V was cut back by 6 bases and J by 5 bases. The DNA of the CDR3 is TGTGCCAGCAGCCTCGGGACAGGGAACAATGAGCAGTTCTTC. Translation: CASSLGTGNNEQFF.

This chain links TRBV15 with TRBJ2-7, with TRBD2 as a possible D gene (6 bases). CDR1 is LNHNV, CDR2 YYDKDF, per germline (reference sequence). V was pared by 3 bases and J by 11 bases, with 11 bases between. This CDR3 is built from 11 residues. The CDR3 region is CATSRGLTKYF. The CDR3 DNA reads TGTGCCACCAGCAGGGGACTTACAAAGTACTTC. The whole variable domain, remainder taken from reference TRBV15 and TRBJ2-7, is DAMVIQNPRYQVTQFGKPVTLSCSQTLNHNVMYWYQQKSSQAPKLLFHYYDKDFNNEADTPDNFQSRRPNTSFCFLDIRSPGLGDTAMYLCATSRGLTKYFGPGTRLTVT.

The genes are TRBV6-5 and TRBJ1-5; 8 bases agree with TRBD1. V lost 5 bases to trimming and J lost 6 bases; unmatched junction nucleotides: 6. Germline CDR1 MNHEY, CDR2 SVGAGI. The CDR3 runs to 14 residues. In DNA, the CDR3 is TGTGCCAGCAGTGAGGACAGGGTTATTCAGCCCCAGCATTTT. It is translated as CASSEDRVIQPQHF.

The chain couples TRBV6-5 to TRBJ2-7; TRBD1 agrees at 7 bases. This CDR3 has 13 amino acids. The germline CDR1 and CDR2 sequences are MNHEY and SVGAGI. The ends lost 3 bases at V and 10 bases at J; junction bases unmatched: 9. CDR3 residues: CASSYGTEEAQYF. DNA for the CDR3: TGTGCCAGCAGTTATGGGACAGAAGAGGCCCAGTACTTC.

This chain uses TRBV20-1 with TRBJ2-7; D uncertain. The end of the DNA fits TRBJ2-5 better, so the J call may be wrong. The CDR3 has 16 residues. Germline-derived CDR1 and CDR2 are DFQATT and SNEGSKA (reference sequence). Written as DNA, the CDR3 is TGCAGTGCTAGAGACCGGGCGGCTCCTCCCCAAGAGACCCAGTACTTC. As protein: CSARDRAAPPQETQYF.

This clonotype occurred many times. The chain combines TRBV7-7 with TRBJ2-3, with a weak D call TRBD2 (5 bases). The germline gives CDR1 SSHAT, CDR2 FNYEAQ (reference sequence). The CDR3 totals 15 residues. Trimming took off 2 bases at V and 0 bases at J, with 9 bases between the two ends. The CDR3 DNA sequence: TGTGCCAGCAGCTTATTACCGGGAAGCACAGATACGCAGTATTTT. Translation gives CASSLLPGSTDTQYF. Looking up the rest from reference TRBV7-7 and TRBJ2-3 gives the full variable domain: GAGVSQSPRYKVTKRGQDVTLRCDPISSHATLYWYQQALGQGPEFLTYFNYEAQPDKSGLPSDRFSAERPEGSISTLTIQRTEQRDSAMYRCASSLLPGSTDTQYFGPGTRLTVL.

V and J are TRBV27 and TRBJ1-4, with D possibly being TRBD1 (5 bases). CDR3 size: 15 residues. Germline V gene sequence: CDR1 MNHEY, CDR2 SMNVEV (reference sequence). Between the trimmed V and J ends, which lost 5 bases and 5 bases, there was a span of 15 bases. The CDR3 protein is CASSIAGTGNEKLFF. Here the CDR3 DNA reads TGTGCCAGCAGTATAGCCGGGACGGGGAATGAAAAACTGTTTTTT.

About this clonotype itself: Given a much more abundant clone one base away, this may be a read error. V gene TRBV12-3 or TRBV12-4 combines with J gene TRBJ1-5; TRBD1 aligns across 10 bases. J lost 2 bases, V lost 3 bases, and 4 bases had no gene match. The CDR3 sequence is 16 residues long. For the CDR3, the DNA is TGTGCCAGCAGTTTGGACAGGGGGGAGGGCAATCAGCCCCAGCATTTT. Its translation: CASSLDRGEGNQPQHF.

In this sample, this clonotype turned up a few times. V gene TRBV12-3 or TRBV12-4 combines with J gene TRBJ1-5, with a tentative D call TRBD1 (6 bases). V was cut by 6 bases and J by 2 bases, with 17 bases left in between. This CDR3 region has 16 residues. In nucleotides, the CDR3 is TGTGCCAGCAGCCGAGACGGACAGTTGGGCAATCAGCCCCAGCATTTT. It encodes CASSRDGQLGNQPQHF.

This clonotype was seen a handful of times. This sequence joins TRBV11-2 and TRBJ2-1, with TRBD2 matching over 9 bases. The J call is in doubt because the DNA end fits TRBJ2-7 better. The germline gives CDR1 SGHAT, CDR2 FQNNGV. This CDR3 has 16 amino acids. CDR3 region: CASSPVAGAAYNEQYF. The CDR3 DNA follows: TGTGCCAGCAGCCCAGTAGCGGGGGCGGCCTACAATGAGCAGTACTTC.

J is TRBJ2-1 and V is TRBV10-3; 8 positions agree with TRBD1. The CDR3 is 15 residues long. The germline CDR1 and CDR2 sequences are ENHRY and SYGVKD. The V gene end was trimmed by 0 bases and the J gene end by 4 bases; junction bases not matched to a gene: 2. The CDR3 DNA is TGTGCCATCAGTGAGTCTGGACAGGGTTACAATGAGCAGTTCTTC. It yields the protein CAISESGQGYNEQFF.

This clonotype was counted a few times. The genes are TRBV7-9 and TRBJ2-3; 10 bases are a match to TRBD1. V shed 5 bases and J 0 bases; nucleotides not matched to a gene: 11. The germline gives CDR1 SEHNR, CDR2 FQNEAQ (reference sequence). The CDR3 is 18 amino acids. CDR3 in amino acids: CASSAYRDRGLSTDTQYF. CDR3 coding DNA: TGTGCCAGCAGCGCCTACCGGGACAGGGGCCTTAGCACAGATACGCAGTATTTT.

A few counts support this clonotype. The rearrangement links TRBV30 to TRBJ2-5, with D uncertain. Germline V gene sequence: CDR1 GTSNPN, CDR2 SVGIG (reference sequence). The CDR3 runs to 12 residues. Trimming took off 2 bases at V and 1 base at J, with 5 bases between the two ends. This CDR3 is CAWSNTQETQYF. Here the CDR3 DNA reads TGTGCCTGGAGTAACACCCAAGAGACCCAGTACTTC.

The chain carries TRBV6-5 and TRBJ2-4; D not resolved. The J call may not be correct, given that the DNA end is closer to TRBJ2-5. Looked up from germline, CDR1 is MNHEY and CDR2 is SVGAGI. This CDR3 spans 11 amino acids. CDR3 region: CASSIPGTQYF. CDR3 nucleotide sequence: TGTGCCAGCAGTATACCGGGGACCCAGTACTTC.

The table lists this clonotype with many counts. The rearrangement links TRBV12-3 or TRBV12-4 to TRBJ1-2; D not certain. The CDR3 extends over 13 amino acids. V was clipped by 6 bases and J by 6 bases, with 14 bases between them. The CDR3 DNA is TGTGCCAGCAGCCGTGCACTTGGGGATGGCTACACCTTC. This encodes CASSRALGDGYTF.

CDR3 residues: CAWTVLGAGDTQYF. The CDR3 DNA sequence: TGTGCCTGGACTGTACTGGGGGCTGGAGATACGCAGTATTTT. The chain joins TRBV30 to TRBJ2-3; possible D gene TRBD1, 6 bases. The V gene lost 4 bases and the J gene lost 5 bases, with 16 bases spanning the gap. The CDR3 is 14 amino acids. Germline assignment: CDR1 GTSNPN and CDR2 SVGIG (reference sequence).